This T cell receptor beta chain was sequenced for a study of OX40 agonist ivuxolimab in advanced cancers. Study-level background: The study reported partial responses in three patients: one hepatocellular carcinoma, two cutaneous melanoma.

Germline V lookup: CDR1 MNHEY, CDR2 SVGAGI. Trimming cost V 0 bases and J 8 bases, with 8 bases left between them. The CDR3 has 13 residues. Sampling times: baseline, cycle 4 day 1, cycle 7 day 1. Profiling relied on immunoSEQ multiplex PCR, and the TCRdb table lists in-frame clones only, not all of them. In the table there are tens of thousands of clones, about 88% of which are singletons. General observations from the study: Expanded clones tended on average to be more numerous among CD8+ T cells than CD4+. Antigen targets of the expanded peripheral T cells went undetermined.

This clone was counted between two and nine times. Its antigen is currently unknown. Other DNA sequences in the sample encode the same CDR3. This TCR came from an adult with an advanced solid tumor such as melanoma, head and neck, liver or kidney cancer. The chain carries TRBV6-5 and TRBJ2-1, with D unclear. This specimen was CD4+ or CD8+ T cells sorted from blood, taken in a trial of the OX40 agonist ivuxolimab. The CDR3 loop is CASSYSNGDEQFF. The CDR3 coding sequence is TGTGCCAGCAGTTACTCGAATGGCGATGAGCAGTTCTTC.